This TCR beta chain comes out of a study of blood T cells in healthy people across ages. A second PCR, run for 7 to 11 cycles, used a sample-barcoded 5' primer plus a J-beta primer mix. Through a template-switch adaptor with 12 random nucleotides, each cDNA molecule received a tag. TCRdb reprocessed the 5' RACE reads via MiXCR and lists one record per CDR3 protein. Counted here are about 1.8 million distinct CDR3 sequences, just under 50% occurring once; the ten biggest clones make up roughly 2%. Each donor supplied about 9.6 milliliters of peripheral blood. The sample consisted of blood. The TCR comes from a middle-aged woman in good health.

CDR3 nucleotide sequence: TGTGCCAGCAGTTACGCGGCGACAGGGATAAAAAGTTCACCCCTCCACTTT. Protein sequence: CASSYAATGIKSSPLHF. The V and J genes are TRBV6-2 or TRBV6-3 and TRBJ1-6; 7 positions match TRBD1. Germline values: CDR1 MNHEY, CDR2 SVGEGT. The junction had 13 bases not matched to a gene; V was cut back by 2 bases and J by 9 bases. The CDR3 consists of 17 residues.